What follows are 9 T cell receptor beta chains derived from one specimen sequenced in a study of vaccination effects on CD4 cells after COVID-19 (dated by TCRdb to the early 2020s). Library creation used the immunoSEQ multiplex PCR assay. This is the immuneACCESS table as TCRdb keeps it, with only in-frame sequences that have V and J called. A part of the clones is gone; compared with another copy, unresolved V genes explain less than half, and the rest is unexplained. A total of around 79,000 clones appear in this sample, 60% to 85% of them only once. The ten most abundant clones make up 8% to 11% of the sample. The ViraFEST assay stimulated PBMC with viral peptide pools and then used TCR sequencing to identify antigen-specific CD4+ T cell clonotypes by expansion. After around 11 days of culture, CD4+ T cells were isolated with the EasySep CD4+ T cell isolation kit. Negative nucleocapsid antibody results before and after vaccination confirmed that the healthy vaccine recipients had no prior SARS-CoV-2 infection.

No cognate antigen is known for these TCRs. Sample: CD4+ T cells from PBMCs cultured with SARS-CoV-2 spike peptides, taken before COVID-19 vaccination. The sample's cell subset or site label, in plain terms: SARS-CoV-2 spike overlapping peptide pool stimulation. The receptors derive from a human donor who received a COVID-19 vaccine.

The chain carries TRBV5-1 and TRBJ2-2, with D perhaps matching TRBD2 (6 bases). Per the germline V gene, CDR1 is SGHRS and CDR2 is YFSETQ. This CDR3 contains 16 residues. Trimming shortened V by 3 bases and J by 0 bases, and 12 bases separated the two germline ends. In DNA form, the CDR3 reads TGCGCCAGCAGCTGGGAGGTCCCCGCGAACACCGGGGAGCTGTTTTTT. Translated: CASSWEVPANTGELFF. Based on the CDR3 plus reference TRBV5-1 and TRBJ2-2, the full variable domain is KAGVTQTPRYLIKTRGQQVTLSCSPISGHRSVSWYQQTPGQGLQFLFEYFSETQRNKGNFPGRFSGRQFSNSRSEMNVSTLELGDSALYLCASSWEVPANTGELFFGEGSRLTVL.

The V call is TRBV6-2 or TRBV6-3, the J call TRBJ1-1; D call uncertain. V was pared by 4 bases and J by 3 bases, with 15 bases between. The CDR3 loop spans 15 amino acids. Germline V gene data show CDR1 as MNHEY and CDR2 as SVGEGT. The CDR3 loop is CASSLSEWRDTEAFF. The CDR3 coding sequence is TGTGCCAGCAGTTTGTCGGAGTGGAGGGACACTGAAGCTTTCTTT.

CDR3 sequence reads: CASSYSLGITYEQYV. CDR3 coding DNA: TGTGCCAGCAGTTACTCGCTCGGGATCACCTACGAGCAGTACGTC. The V and J genes are TRBV6-2 or TRBV6-3 and TRBJ2-7; D perhaps matches TRBD2 (5 bases). The CDR3 totals 15 residues. V was cut by 0 bases and J by 2 bases, with 11 bases left in between. Germline V gene lookup returns CDR1 MNHEY and CDR2 SVGEGT.

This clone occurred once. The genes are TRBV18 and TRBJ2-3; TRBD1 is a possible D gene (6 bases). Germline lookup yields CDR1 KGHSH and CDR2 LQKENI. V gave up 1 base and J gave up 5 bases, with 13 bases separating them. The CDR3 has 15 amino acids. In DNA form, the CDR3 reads TGTGCCAGCTCACCACTCAGGGGAACCGGAGATACGCAGTATTTT. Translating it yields CASSPLRGTGDTQYF.

The CDR3 DNA sequence: TGTGCCAGCAGCCCCCGACAGGGAACTAATGAAAAACTGTTTTTT. Protein product: CASSPRQGTNEKLFF. The genes are TRBV7-2 and TRBJ1-4; 7 bases match TRBD1. The germline gives CDR1 SGHTA, CDR2 FQGNSA. J lost 1 base, V lost 5 bases, and 4 bases had no gene match. The CDR3 has 15 residues.

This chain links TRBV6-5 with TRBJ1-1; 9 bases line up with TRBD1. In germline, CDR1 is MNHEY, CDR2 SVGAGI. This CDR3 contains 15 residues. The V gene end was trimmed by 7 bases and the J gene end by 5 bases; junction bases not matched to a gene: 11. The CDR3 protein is CASNPNRDRVTEAFF. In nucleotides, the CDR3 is TGTGCCAGCAACCCGAATCGGGACAGGGTAACTGAAGCTTTCTTT.

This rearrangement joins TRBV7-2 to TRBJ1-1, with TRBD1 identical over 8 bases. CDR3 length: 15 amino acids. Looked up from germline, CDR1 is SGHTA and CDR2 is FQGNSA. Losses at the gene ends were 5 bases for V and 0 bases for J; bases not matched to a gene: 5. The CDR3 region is CASSPRTGMNTEAFF. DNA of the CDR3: TGTGCCAGCAGCCCAAGGACAGGGATGAACACTGAAGCTTTCTTT.

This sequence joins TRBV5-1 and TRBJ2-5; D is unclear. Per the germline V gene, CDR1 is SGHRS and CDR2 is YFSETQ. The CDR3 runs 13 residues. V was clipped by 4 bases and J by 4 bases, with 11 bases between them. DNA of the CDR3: TGCGCCAGCAGCGCTTCTATTCCAGAGACCCAGTACTTC. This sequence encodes CASSASIPETQYF.

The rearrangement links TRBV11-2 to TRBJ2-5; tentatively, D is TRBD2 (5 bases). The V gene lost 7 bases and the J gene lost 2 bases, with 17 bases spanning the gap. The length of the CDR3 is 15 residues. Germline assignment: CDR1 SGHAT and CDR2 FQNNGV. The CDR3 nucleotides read TGTGCCAGCACAACGGAGGCGGGCAATCAAGAGACCCAGTACTTC. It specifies CASTTEAGNQETQYF.